The entry that follows covers one T cell receptor beta chain sequence. This sample stems from a study of blood T cell repertoires in COVID-19. Study-level information: COVID-19 samples from acute and convalescent phases originated in the United States, Italy and Spain.

Method: immunoSEQ multiplex PCR; TCRdb's copy keeps in-frame clones and lacks some. The sample lists a few hundred thousand clones; just under 90% were seen once. Germline V CDR1 and CDR2: SNHLY, FYNNEI. V lost 4 bases to trimming and J lost 4 bases; unmatched junction nucleotides: 7. The CDR3 runs 16 residues. The participants were between roughly 18 and 89 years old and came from fewer than 25 US areas. The V and J genes are TRBV2 and TRBJ2-3; 11 nucleotides agree with TRBD2. Sequencing input: PBMCs or T cells enriched from blood (not recorded which). This receptor was taken from a young man who had recovered from COVID-19. The chain's CDR3 is CASSAGSGGVADTQYF. CDR3 in DNA: TGTGCCAGCAGTGCCGGTAGCGGGGGGGTCGCAGATACGCAGTATTTT.